This T cell receptor (beta chain) was documented in a study of beta chain features in type 1 diabetes. Study-wide results and caveats: Shortening that was moderate but significant affected the TCRB CDR3s of Type 1 diabetes patients in all four CD4+ subsets.

Regarding this clone: The antigen remains undetermined.

As every portion of the isolated RNA was reverse transcribed, the sequencing read expressed TCRB transcripts. TCRdb keeps only in-frame clones here, not all; method: immunoSEQ multiplex PCR. The sample includes 600,000 to 700,000 clones, around 12% seen only once; the top ten take roughly 0.12%. CDR3 length: 15 amino acids. Germline CDR1 and CDR2: MDHEN and SYDVKM. The V segment lost 4 bases and the J segment 5 bases; nucleotides outside the gene matches: 1. Material: naive CD4+ T cells from blood. The V gene is TRBV28, the J gene TRBJ1-6; TRBD1 agrees at 11 bases. The sequence was collected from a man aged 25-45 years with type 1 diabetes. The CDR3 loop is CASSWDRGDNSPLHF. CDR3 in DNA: TGTGCCAGCAGTTGGGACAGGGGGGATAATTCACCCCTCCACTTT.